The rows below give T cell receptor beta chains drawn from one sample of a study of cytomegalovirus exposure and HLA in healthy donors. Clones were sequenced by immunoSEQ multiplex PCR, and TCRdb holds only the in-frame ones, with some missing. The data hold 150,000 to 200,000 clones, with more than 60% observed a single time. Sequencing was performed on PBMCs. Receptor source: a woman in her thirties or forties in good health and CMV-seropositive. The conserved cysteine and the conserved F or W are not part of the CDR3 here.

TRBV21-1,14,ASSKFAGLIHNEQF
TRBV6-5,13,ASSWDRGRQETQY
TRBV15,14,ATSRDTGFGANVLT
TRBV5-1,12,ASKLTGVAGELF
TRBV27,11,ASRPDTTDTQY
TRBV5-1,15,ASSPKTGDEISYEQY
TRBV28,13,ASSSGSGQSYEQY
TRBV28,13,ASSSIGQVNTEAF
TRBV13,18,ASSLRSGLAGIGSYNEQF
TRBV18,13,ASSGTAGLNEKLF
TRBV5-8,11,ASRLRGAYEQY